These T cell receptor beta chains were read from a single sample in a study of cytomegalovirus exposure and HLA in healthy donors. The protocol was immunoSEQ multiplex PCR, while the TCRdb copy is restricted to in-frame clones and leaves out a portion. This table holds 90,000 to 120,000 clones, 55% to 75% found once. The specimen was PBMCs. The receptors shown here come from a man aged 25 to 40 in good health and CMV-seropositive. The CDR3 runs from the conserved cysteine through the conserved F or W.

j_call v_call cdr3_aa
TRBJ2-1 TRBV29-1 CTTGGFRDEQFF
TRBJ1-1 TRBV6-6 CASSYRGVGAGEAFF
TRBJ1-3 TRBV12-5 CASGLHGPLRGGNTIYF
TRBJ1-2 TRBV9 CASRTSGDYGYTF
TRBJ1-6 TRBV9 CASSVGGGDSPLHF
TRBJ2-3 TRBV19 CASRNPGRTDTQYF
TRBJ1-2 TRBV4-2 CASSQDQNTGGDGYTF
TRBJ1-4 TRBV9 CASSVGEGSTNEKLFF
TRBJ2-5 TRBV18 CASSPGRLGQGTSETQYF
TRBJ2-1 TRBV5-4 CASTPSSYNEQFF
TRBJ2-5 TRBV5-1 CASSLERGVGETQYF
TRBJ2-7 TRBV11-2 CASISPVSYEQYF
TRBJ2-3 TRBV4-1 CASSQDLATDTQYF
TRBJ2-2 TRBV6-1 CASEAGNTGELFF
TRBJ2-5 TRBV10-1 CASSDGTSGKETQYF
TRBJ1-3 TRBV19 CASSMLTAGSGNTIYF
TRBJ2-7 TRBV2 CASSEQDYEQYF
TRBJ2-2 TRBV10-3 CAISESSGGPGGELFF
TRBJ2-5 TRBV14 CASSQFLEGGWRETQYF
TRBJ2-5 TRBV11-3 CASSLRVLQGETQYF
TRBJ1-2 TRBV4-1 CASSRTQDRITRANYGYTF
TRBJ2-3 TRBV2 CASSANTDTQYF
TRBJ2-3 TRBV13 CASSPRGADTQYF
TRBJ1-6 TRBV18 CASSRQQGSNSPLHF
TRBJ2-3 TRBV7-9 CASKWSSTDTQYF
TRBJ1-1 TRBV7-2 CASKDRQGWGNTEAFF
TRBJ2-7 TRBV15 CATSIGTGVRQYF
TRBJ2-7 TRBV11-2 CASSSSISGGIYEQYF
TRBJ2-4 TRBV30 CAWSVLQENIQYF
TRBJ2-1 TRBV7-2 CASSLGGIGGGEQFF
TRBJ2-5 TRBV7-2 CASSRTREETQYF
TRBJ1-2 TRBV2 CASTPGTGSYGYTF